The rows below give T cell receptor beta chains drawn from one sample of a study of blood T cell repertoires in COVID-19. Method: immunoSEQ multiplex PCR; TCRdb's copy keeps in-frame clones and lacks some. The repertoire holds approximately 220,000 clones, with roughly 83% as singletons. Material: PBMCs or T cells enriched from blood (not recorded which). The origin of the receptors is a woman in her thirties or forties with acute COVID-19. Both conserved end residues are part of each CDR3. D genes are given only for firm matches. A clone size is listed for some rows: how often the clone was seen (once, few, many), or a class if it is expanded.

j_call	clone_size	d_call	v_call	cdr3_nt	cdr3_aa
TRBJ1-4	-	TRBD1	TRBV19	TGTGCCAGTAGTTCGCAGGGGGCAAGTGTTGAAAAACTGTTTTTT	CASSSQGASVEKLFF
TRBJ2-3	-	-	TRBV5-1	TGCGCCAGCAGCTTAGCCCGGGACAAGCTCACAGATACGCAGTATTTT	CASSLARDKLTDTQYF
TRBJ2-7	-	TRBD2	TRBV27	TGTGCCAGCAGTTTATCGGGGACTAGCTCAGGCGAGCAGTACTTC	CASSLSGTSSGEQYF
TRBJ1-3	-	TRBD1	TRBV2	TGTGCCAGCAGTGAAGCGGACAGGGGTCGAAACACCATATATTTT	CASSEADRGRNTIYF
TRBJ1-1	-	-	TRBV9	TGTGCCAGCAGCGCCCGCCCTGAGTATCCTGAAGCTTTCTTT	CASSARPEYPEAFF
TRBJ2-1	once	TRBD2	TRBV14	TGTGCCAGCAGCCAAGGCTCGGGACTAGCTTTCTACAATGAGCAGTTCTTC	CASSQGSGLAFYNEQFF
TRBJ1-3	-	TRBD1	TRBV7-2	TGTGCCAGCAGCTCAGGGGGAACTGGAAACACCATATATTTT	CASSSGGTGNTIYF
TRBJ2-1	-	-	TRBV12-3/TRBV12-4	TGTGCCAGCAGCGAGAGCCTGGGGGGAAGGCAGTTCTTC	CASSESLGGRQFF
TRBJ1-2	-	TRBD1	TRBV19	TGTGCCAGTAGTGTGGGACAGGAACAAGACTACTATGGCTACACCTTC	CASSVGQEQDYYGYTF
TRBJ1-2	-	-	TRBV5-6	TGTGCCAGCAGAGACCCGGGACGGGGGGGGCCTGGCTACACCTTC	CASRDPGRGGPGYTF
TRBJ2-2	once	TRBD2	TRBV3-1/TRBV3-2	TGTGCCAGCAGCCGTCAACTGGCGGGGGCCGGGGAGCTGTTTTTT	CASSRQLAGAGELFF
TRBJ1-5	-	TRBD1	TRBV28	TGTGCCAGCAGCCCGACAGGGAGCTACGATCAGCCCCAGCATTTT	CASSPTGSYDQPQHF
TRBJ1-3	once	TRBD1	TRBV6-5	TGTGCCAGCAGTTACGGACAGGGGATAGGTGGAAACACCATATATTTT	CASSYGQGIGGNTIYF
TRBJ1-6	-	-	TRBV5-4	TGTGCCAGCAGCTTGGAAAGGGGCCATGGTTCACCCCTCCACTTT	CASSLERGHGSPLHF
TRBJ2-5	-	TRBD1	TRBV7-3	TGTGCCAGCAGCCGTTCCGGGACAGGGCAGCAAGAGACCCAGTACTTC	CASSRSGTGQQETQYF
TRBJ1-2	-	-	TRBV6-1	TGTGCCAGCAGTGAAGATCAGGGGAGAGGCTACACCTTC	CASSEDQGRGYTF
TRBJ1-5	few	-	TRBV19	TGTGCCACTAAACTTGGGCCTAACAATCAGCCCCAGCATTTT	CATKLGPNNQPQHF
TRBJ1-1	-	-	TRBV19	TGTGCCAGTACCCCCGCGGTCTGGAACACTGAAGCTTTCTTT	CASTPAVWNTEAFF
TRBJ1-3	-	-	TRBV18	TGTGCCAGCTCATCAACTTCAGGGACTCTCTCTGGAAACACCATATATTTT	CASSSTSGTLSGNTIYF
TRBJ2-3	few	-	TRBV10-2	TGCGCCAGCAGTGAGGGGGCAGGGCATAGCACAGATACGCAGTATTTT	CASSEGAGHSTDTQYF
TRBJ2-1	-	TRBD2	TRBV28	TGTGCCAGCAGCTACACTGGGACTAGCGGGCTCTACAATGAGCAGTTCTTC	CASSYTGTSGLYNEQFF
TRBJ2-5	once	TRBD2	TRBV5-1	TGCGCCAGCAGCTTGGGGGGGCTAGCGGGAGAGACCCAGTACTTC	CASSLGGLAGETQYF
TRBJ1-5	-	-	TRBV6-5	TGTGCCAGTATGCAGGGGTTTGGCAATCAGCCCCAGCATTTT	CASMQGFGNQPQHF
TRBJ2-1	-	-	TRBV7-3	TGTGCCAGCAGCTTAAGGGCCAACAATGAGCAGTTCTTC	CASSLRANNEQFF
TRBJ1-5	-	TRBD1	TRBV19	TGTGCCAGTAGTCCCTATCCGACAGGGGGAGTTGATCAGCCCCAGCATTTT	CASSPYPTGGVDQPQHF
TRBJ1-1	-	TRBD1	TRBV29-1	TGCAGCGTTGTAAAGGGACAGGGCCGCACTGAAGCTTTCTTT	CSVVKGQGRTEAFF
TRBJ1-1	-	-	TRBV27	TGTGCCAGCAGTCTACAGGTGGATGATGGCACTGAAGCTTTCTTT	CASSLQVDDGTEAFF
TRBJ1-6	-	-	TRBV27	TGTGCCAGCGGTACAGGGTTGTTCTCACCCCTCCACTTT	CASGTGLFSPLHF
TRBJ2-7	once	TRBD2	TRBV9	TGTGCCAGCAGCGTAGGAACTAGCGGAGGCTTCAAAGAGCAGTACTTC	CASSVGTSGGFKEQYF
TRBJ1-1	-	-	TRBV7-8	TGTGCCAGCAGCTACACATCAGGGAACACTGAAGCTTTCTTT	CASSYTSGNTEAFF
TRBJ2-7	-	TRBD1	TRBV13	TGTGCCAGCAGCAGGGACAGGGGTCTTTCCTACGAGCAGTACTTC	CASSRDRGLSYEQYF
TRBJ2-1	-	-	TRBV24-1	TGTGCCACCAGTGATTTGTACCTAAATGAGCAGTTCTTC	CATSDLYLNEQFF
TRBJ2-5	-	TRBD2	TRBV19	TGTGCCATACCGGGACTAGCGGGGGAACAAGAGACCCAGTACTTC	CAIPGLAGEQETQYF
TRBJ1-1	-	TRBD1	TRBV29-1	TGCAGCGCCGGACAGGGGGCAGCTGAAGCTTTCTTT	CSAGQGAAEAFF
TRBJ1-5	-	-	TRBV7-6	TGTGCCAGCAGCCGGTGGGAGGGCAATCAGCCCCAGCATTTT	CASSRWEGNQPQHF
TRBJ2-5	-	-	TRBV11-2	TGTGCCAGCAGCTTAAACAGGGTTCGGGAGACCCAGTACTTC	CASSLNRVRETQYF
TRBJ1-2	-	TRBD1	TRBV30	TGTGCCTGTGATCCCTCCGGACAGGGGGCCTGGGATGGCTACACCTTC	CACDPSGQGAWDGYTF
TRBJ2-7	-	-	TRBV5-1	TGCGCCAGCAGGCATAAAATGAGCTCCTACGAGCAGTACTTC	CASRHKMSSYEQYF
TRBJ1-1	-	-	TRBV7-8	TGTGCCAGCAGCTTAGACGGGATGAACACTGAAGCTTTCTTT	CASSLDGMNTEAFF
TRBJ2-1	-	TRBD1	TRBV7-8	TGTGCCAGCAGCCTTGACAGGGTGGTGGGTGAGCAGTTCTTC	CASSLDRVVGEQFF
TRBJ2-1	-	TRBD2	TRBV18	TGTGCCAGCTCATACAGCCCGGGAGGCGAGCAGTTCTTC	CASSYSPGGEQFF
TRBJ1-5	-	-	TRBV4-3	TGCGCCAGCAGCCAGGCACTACAAGATCAGCCCCAGCATTTT	CASSQALQDQPQHF